The clone carrying this T cell receptor beta chain was observed at least ten times. Its target is not known. This sample was included in a study of molecular identifiers for immune sequencing clone quantification. The V end lost 2 bases, the J end lost 0 bases, and 11 bases lay between the germline ends. The V gene's germline CDR1 is MDHEN and CDR2 SYDVKM. This CDR3 is built from 16 residues. TCRdb ran MiXCR on the PCR reads and lists one entry per CDR3 protein. The sample carries some 580,000 distinct CDR3 sequences, roughly 23% recorded once. Broader study findings: Spiked Jurkat TCR RNA originating from one cell could reportedly be identified amid approximately 900,000 naive cells.

The material sequenced was naive CD8+ T cells from blood, with Jurkat cell RNA spiked in. Specified subset: FACS-sorted CD8+CD4-CCR7+CD45RA+ naive T cells. The chain recombines TRBV28 with TRBJ1-5, with D possibly TRBD1 on 5 matching bases. The TCR comes from a human donor in good health. Some libraries in this study had Jurkat cell RNA spiked in. The CDR3 bases are TGTGCCAGCAGTTTAGGGGGACTTTATAGCAATCAGCCCCAGCATTTT. Residues: CASSLGGLYSNQPQHF.